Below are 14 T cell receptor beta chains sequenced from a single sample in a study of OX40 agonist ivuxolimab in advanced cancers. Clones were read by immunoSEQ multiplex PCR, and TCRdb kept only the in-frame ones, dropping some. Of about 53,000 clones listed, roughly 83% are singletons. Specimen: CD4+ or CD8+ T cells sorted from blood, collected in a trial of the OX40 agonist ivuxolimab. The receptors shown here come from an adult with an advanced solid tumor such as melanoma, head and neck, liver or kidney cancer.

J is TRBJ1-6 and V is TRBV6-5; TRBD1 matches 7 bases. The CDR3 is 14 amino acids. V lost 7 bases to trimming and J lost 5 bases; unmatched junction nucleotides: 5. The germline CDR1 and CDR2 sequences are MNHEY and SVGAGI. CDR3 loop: CASMKGQNNSPLHF. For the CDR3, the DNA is TGTGCCAGCATGAAGGGACAGAATAATTCACCCCTCCACTTT.

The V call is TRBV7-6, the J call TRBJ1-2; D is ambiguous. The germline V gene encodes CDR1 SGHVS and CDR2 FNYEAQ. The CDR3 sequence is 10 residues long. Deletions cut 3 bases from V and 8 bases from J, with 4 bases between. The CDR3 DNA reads TGTGCCAGCAGCTTGGGCGGCTACACCTTC. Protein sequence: CASSLGGYTF.

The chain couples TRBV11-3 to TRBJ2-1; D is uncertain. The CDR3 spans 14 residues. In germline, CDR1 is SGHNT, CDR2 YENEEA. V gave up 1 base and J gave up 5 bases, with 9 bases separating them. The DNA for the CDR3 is TGTGCCAGCAGCTTAGGCTCCTCAAACAATGAGCAGTTCTTC. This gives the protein CASSLGSSNNEQFF.

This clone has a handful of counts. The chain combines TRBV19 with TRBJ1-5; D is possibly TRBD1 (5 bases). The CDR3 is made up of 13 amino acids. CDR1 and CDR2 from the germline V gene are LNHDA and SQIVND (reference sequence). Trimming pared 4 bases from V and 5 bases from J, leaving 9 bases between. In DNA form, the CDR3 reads TGTGCCAGTAGTAATGGGGCCCATCAGCCCCAGCATTTT. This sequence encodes CASSNGAHQPQHF.

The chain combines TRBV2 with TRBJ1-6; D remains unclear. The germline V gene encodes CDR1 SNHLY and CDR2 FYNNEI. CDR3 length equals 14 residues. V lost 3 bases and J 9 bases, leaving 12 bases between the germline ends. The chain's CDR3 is CASSDSLESSPLHF. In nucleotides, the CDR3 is TGTGCCAGCAGTGACAGTCTGGAGAGTTCACCCCTCCACTTT.

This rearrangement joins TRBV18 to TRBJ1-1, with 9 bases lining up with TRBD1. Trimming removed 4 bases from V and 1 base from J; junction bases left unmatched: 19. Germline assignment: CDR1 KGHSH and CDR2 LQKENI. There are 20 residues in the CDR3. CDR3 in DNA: TGTGCCAGCTCACATAGTCGGATGGACAGGGGAAGAGTGGGGAACACTGAAGCTTTCTTT. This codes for CASSHSRMDRGRVGNTEAFF.

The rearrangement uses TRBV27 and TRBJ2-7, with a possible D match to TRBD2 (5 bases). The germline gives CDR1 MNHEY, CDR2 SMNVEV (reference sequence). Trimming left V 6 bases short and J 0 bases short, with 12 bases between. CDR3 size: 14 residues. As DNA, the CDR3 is TGTGCCAGCAGCGCCCGACGGGGCTCCTACGAGCAGTACTTC. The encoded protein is CASSARRGSYEQYF.

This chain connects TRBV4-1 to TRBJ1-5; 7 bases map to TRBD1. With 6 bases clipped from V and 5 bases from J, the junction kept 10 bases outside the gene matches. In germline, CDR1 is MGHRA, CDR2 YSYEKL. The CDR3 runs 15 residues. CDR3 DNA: TGCGCCAGCAGTGAAAGGACAGGCTACGATCAGCCCCAGCATTTT. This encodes CASSERTGYDQPQHF.

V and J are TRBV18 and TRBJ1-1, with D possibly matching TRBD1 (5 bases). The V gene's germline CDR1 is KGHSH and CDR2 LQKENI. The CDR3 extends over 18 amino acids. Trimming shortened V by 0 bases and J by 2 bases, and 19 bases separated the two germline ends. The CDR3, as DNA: TGTGCCAGCTCACCACCGGGGACCCTGGGGGGACTTAACACTGAAGCTTTCTTT. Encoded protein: CASSPPGTLGGLNTEAFF. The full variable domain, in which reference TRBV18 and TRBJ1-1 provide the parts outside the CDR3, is NAGVMQNPRHLVRRRGQEARLRCSPMKGHSHVYWYRQLPEEGLKFMVYLQKENIIDESGMPKERFSAEFPKEGPSILRIQQVVRGDSAAYFCASSPPGTLGGLNTEAFFGQGTRLTVV.

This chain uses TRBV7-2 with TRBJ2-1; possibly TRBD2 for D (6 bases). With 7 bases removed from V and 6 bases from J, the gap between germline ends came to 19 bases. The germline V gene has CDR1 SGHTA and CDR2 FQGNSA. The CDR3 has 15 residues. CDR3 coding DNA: TGTGCCAGCACCCCCGGAGTGCGGAGGGGCAATGAGCAGTTCTTC. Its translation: CASTPGVRRGNEQFF.

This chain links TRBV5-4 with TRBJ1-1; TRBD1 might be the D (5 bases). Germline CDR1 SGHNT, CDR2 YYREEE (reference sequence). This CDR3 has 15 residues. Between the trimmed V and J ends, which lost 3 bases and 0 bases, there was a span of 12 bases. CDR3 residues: CASSWPGQMNTEAFF. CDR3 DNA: TGTGCCAGCAGCTGGCCGGGGCAGATGAACACTGAAGCTTTCTTT.

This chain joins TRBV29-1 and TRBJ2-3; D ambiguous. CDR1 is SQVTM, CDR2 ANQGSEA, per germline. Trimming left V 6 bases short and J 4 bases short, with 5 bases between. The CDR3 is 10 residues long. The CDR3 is CSVSADTQYF. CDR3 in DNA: TGCAGCGTCTCGGCAGATACGCAGTATTTT.

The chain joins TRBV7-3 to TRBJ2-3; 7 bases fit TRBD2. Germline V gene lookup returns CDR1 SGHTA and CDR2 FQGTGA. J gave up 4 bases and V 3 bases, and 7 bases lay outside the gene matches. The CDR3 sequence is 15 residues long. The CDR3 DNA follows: TGTGCCAGCAGCTTCACCGGACTAGGAGCAGATACGCAGTATTTT. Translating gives CASSFTGLGADTQYF.

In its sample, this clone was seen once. The CDR3 DNA sequence: TGTGCCAGCAGTATGTATGGGGGCATGAACACTGAAGCTTTCTTT. This gives the protein CASSMYGGMNTEAFF. The chain joins TRBV28 to TRBJ1-1, with TRBD1 as a possible D gene (6 bases). The CDR3 is 15 amino acids. V was pared by 5 bases and J by 0 bases, with 13 bases between. Germline-derived CDR1 and CDR2 are MDHEN and SYDVKM.